These T cell receptor beta chains were read from a single sample in a study of shared clonotypes between healthy human individuals. Profiling relied on immunoSEQ multiplex PCR, and the TCRdb table lists in-frame clones only, not all of them. The repertoire has over 950,000 clones, around 77% of them found once; the top ten carry approximately 0.95%. The specimen sequenced was memory CD4+ T cells from PBMCs. All receptors come from a man between 18 and 35 years old in good health. Some clones in this sample may be carry-over from other donors' samples. Each CDR3 is given with its conserved first and last residue. The D gene is left open where the match is weak. Only some rows state a clone size, as once, few, many or a class for expanded clones.

D gene: TRBD2
J gene: TRBJ2-7
clone size: .
V gene: TRBV5-1
CDR3 protein: CASSLELAGVIAQYF
CDR3 DNA: TGCGCCAGCAGCTTGGAACTAGCGGGAGTTATCGCGCAGTACTTC

D gene: TRBD1
J gene: TRBJ2-2
clone size: .
V gene: TRBV5-1
CDR3 protein: CASSWGQIRSTGELFF
CDR3 DNA: TGCGCCAGCAGCTGGGGACAGATTAGATCGACCGGGGAGCTGTTTTTT

D gene: .
J gene: TRBJ1-3
clone size: .
V gene: TRBV4-1
CDR3 protein: CASSQEQGSGNTIYF
CDR3 DNA: TGCGCCAGCAGCCAAGAACAGGGAAGCGGAAACACCATATATTTT

D gene: TRBD2
J gene: TRBJ2-1
clone size: .
V gene: TRBV5-4
CDR3 protein: CASSLGSGGSYNEQFF
CDR3 DNA: TGTGCCAGCAGCTTGGGGAGCGGGGGCTCCTACAATGAGCAGTTCTTC

D gene: TRBD2
J gene: TRBJ2-1
clone size: .
V gene: TRBV7-9
CDR3 protein: CASSLASGRALNEQFF
CDR3 DNA: TGTGCCAGCAGCTTGGCTAGCGGGAGGGCCTTAAATGAGCAGTTCTTC

D gene: .
J gene: TRBJ2-2
clone size: .
V gene: TRBV5-1
CDR3 protein: CASSLVGSGELFF
CDR3 DNA: TGCGCCAGCAGCTTGGTGGGGTCCGGGGAGCTGTTTTTT

D gene: .
J gene: TRBJ2-7
clone size: .
V gene: TRBV7-9
CDR3 protein: CASSLTGESYEQYF
CDR3 DNA: TGTGCCAGCAGCTTGACGGGAGAGAGCTACGAGCAGTACTTC

D gene: TRBD1
J gene: TRBJ1-1
clone size: few
V gene: TRBV29-1
CDR3 protein: CSDLTGKNTEAFF
CDR3 DNA: TGCAGCGACTTGACAGGGAAGAACACTGAAGCTTTCTTT

D gene: .
J gene: TRBJ1-5
clone size: once
V gene: TRBV30
CDR3 protein: CAWSHRAFNQPQHF
CDR3 DNA: TGTGCCTGGAGTCACCGGGCCTTCAATCAGCCCCAGCATTTT

D gene: .
J gene: TRBJ1-2
clone size: .
V gene: TRBV5-6
CDR3 protein: CASSPRPGGGYTF
CDR3 DNA: TGTGCCAGCAGCCCCCGACCGGGAGGGGGCTACACCTTC

D gene: .
J gene: TRBJ2-5
clone size: .
V gene: TRBV9
CDR3 protein: CASSVESGLRETQYF
CDR3 DNA: TGTGCCAGCAGCGTAGAATCCGGGTTGCGGGAGACCCAGTACTTC

D gene: TRBD2
J gene: TRBJ2-1
clone size: .
V gene: TRBV7-9
CDR3 protein: CASSPSGVYNEQFF
CDR3 DNA: TGTGCCAGCAGCCCCAGCGGGGTTTACAATGAGCAGTTCTTC

D gene: TRBD1
J gene: TRBJ2-7
clone size: .
V gene: TRBV7-9
CDR3 protein: CASSPPGTGTFYEQYF
CDR3 DNA: TGTGCCAGCAGCCCGCCCGGGACAGGGACTTTTTACGAGCAGTACTTC

D gene: TRBD1
J gene: TRBJ2-7
clone size: few
V gene: TRBV28
CDR3 protein: CASRRRTGSYEQYF
CDR3 DNA: TGTGCCAGCCGCCGGAGGACAGGCTCCTACGAGCAGTACTTC

D gene: .
J gene: TRBJ1-4
clone size: .
V gene: TRBV2
CDR3 protein: CASSEFREMYEKLFF
CDR3 DNA: TGTGCCAGCAGTGAATTCCGGGAGATGTATGAAAAACTGTTTTTT

D gene: .
J gene: TRBJ2-7
clone size: .
V gene: TRBV5-1
CDR3 protein: CASSWGQSSYEQYF
CDR3 DNA: TGCGCCAGCAGCTGGGGTCAAAGCTCCTACGAGCAGTACTTC

D gene: .
J gene: TRBJ1-1
clone size: few
V gene: TRBV7-9
CDR3 protein: CASSFFQGSTEAFF
CDR3 DNA: TGTGCCAGCAGCTTTTTTCAGGGCAGCACTGAAGCTTTCTTT

D gene: .
J gene: TRBJ1-3
clone size: .
V gene: TRBV5-1
CDR3 protein: CASSSGPGGNTIYF
CDR3 DNA: TGCGCCAGCAGCTCAGGGCCGGGGGGAAACACCATATATTTT

D gene: .
J gene: TRBJ2-3
clone size: .
V gene: TRBV5-1
CDR3 protein: CASSYLPPTDTQYF
CDR3 DNA: TGCGCCAGCAGCTACCTCCCCCCCACAGATACGCAGTATTTT

D gene: .
J gene: TRBJ2-7
clone size: .
V gene: TRBV6-1
CDR3 protein: CASRTRGYLVYEQYF
CDR3 DNA: TGTGCCAGCAGAACTAGGGGATACCTCGTGTACGAGCAGTACTTC

D gene: .
J gene: TRBJ2-2
clone size: .
V gene: TRBV5-6
CDR3 protein: CASSLESANTGELFF
CDR3 DNA: TGTGCCAGCAGCTTGGAGTCAGCGAACACCGGGGAGCTGTTTTTT

D gene: TRBD1
J gene: TRBJ2-1
clone size: .
V gene: TRBV2
CDR3 protein: CASNRGSYNEQFF
CDR3 DNA: TGTGCCAGCAACAGGGGATCCTACAATGAGCAGTTCTTC

D gene: TRBD2
J gene: TRBJ2-1
clone size: .
V gene: TRBV5-1
CDR3 protein: CASSLGLAGWGEQFF
CDR3 DNA: TGCGCCAGCAGCTTGGGACTAGCGGGATGGGGTGAGCAGTTCTTC

D gene: .
J gene: TRBJ1-1
clone size: few
V gene: TRBV28
CDR3 protein: CASSLRATEAFF
CDR3 DNA: TGTGCCAGCAGTTTGCGGGCTACTGAAGCTTTCTTT

D gene: TRBD2
J gene: TRBJ2-7
clone size: .
V gene: TRBV5-1
CDR3 protein: CASSLVGTSGSYEQYF
CDR3 DNA: TGCGCCAGCAGCTTGGTTGGGACTAGCGGGAGCTACGAGCAGTACTTC

D gene: TRBD2
J gene: TRBJ2-1
clone size: few
V gene: TRBV5-1
CDR3 protein: CASSQTAGTSGSGSYNEQFF
CDR3 DNA: TGCGCCAGCAGCCAAACGGCCGGGACTAGCGGGAGCGGGTCCTACAATGAGCAGTTCTTC

D gene: .
J gene: TRBJ1-1
clone size: .
V gene: TRBV5-1
CDR3 protein: CASSPRTAGNTEAFF
CDR3 DNA: TGCGCCAGCAGCCCCCGGACCGCGGGGAACACTGAAGCTTTCTTT

D gene: .
J gene: TRBJ2-5
clone size: few
V gene: TRBV15
CDR3 protein: CATSIGGREETQYF
CDR3 DNA: TGTGCCACCAGCATTGGGGGTCGAGAAGAGACCCAGTACTTC

D gene: TRBD1
J gene: TRBJ2-7
clone size: .
V gene: TRBV28
CDR3 protein: CASSFSGGQVYEQYF
CDR3 DNA: TGTGCCAGCAGTTTTTCCGGGGGACAGGTCTACGAGCAGTACTTC

D gene: .
J gene: TRBJ1-4
clone size: few
V gene: TRBV15
CDR3 protein: CATSEGGSLEKLFF
CDR3 DNA: TGTGCCACCAGCGAGGGGGGTTCCCTAGAAAAACTGTTTTTT

D gene: .
J gene: TRBJ2-5
clone size: .
V gene: TRBV18
CDR3 protein: CASSVQETQYF
CDR3 DNA: TGTGCCAGCTCAGTGCAAGAGACCCAGTACTTC

D gene: .
J gene: TRBJ2-3
clone size: .
V gene: TRBV18
CDR3 protein: CASSPQGQRRTDTQYF
CDR3 DNA: TGTGCCAGCTCACCACAGGGGCAGCGGCGCACAGATACGCAGTATTTT

D gene: .
J gene: TRBJ2-3
clone size: .
V gene: TRBV28
CDR3 protein: CASSPPRQGFREYF
CDR3 DNA: TGTGCCAGCAGTCCCCCCCGGCAGGGTTTTCGGGAGTATTTT

D gene: TRBD1
J gene: TRBJ1-1
clone size: few
V gene: TRBV28
CDR3 protein: CASSPRQGWDTEAFF
CDR3 DNA: TGTGCCAGCAGTCCCCGACAGGGTTGGGACACTGAAGCTTTCTTT

D gene: TRBD1
J gene: TRBJ1-4
clone size: many
V gene: TRBV27
CDR3 protein: CASSWQGDEKLFF
CDR3 DNA: TGTGCCAGCAGTTGGCAGGGGGATGAAAAACTGTTTTTT

D gene: .
J gene: TRBJ1-2
clone size: few
V gene: TRBV18
CDR3 protein: CASSPTREATVGGYTF
CDR3 DNA: TGTGCCAGCTCACCCACACGAGAGGCTACCGTGGGTGGCTACACCTTC

D gene: TRBD1
J gene: TRBJ2-7
clone size: .
V gene: TRBV30
CDR3 protein: CAWETGGTYEQYF
CDR3 DNA: TGTGCCTGGGAGACAGGGGGCACCTACGAGCAGTACTTC

D gene: .
J gene: TRBJ2-3
clone size: few
V gene: TRBV9
CDR3 protein: CASSVQSTLSTDTQYF
CDR3 DNA: TGTGCCAGCAGCGTACAATCCACGCTAAGCACAGATACGCAGTATTTT

D gene: .
J gene: TRBJ1-1
clone size: many
V gene: TRBV5-1
CDR3 protein: CASSAGGAITEAFF
CDR3 DNA: TGCGCCAGCAGCGCGGGGGGAGCAATCACTGAAGCTTTCTTT

D gene: TRBD1
J gene: TRBJ1-4
clone size: .
V gene: TRBV19
CDR3 protein: CASSKEDRPNEKLFF
CDR3 DNA: TGTGCCAGTAGTAAGGAGGACAGGCCAAATGAAAAACTGTTTTTT

D gene: .
J gene: TRBJ1-5
clone size: once
V gene: TRBV4-2
CDR3 protein: CASSLGPDQPQHF
CDR3 DNA: TGTGCCAGCAGCTTGGGGCCAGATCAGCCCCAGCATTTT

D gene: TRBD2
J gene: TRBJ2-1
clone size: once
V gene: TRBV9
CDR3 protein: CASSAGLAGVGVNEQFF
CDR3 DNA: TGTGCCAGCAGCGCAGGACTAGCGGGAGTTGGGGTGAATGAGCAGTTCTTC

D gene: .
J gene: TRBJ2-1
clone size: .
V gene: TRBV5-5
CDR3 protein: CASSLGLAHNEQFF
CDR3 DNA: TGTGCCAGCAGCTTGGGCCTAGCCCACAATGAGCAGTTCTTC

D gene: .
J gene: TRBJ2-5
clone size: few
V gene: TRBV10-3
CDR3 protein: CAIKGETQYF
CDR3 DNA: TGTGCCATCAAAGGAGAGACCCAGTACTTC

D gene: .
J gene: TRBJ2-3
clone size: .
V gene: TRBV28
CDR3 protein: CASRLLASTDTQYF
CDR3 DNA: TGTGCCAGCAGATTACTGGCTAGCACAGATACGCAGTATTTT

D gene: .
J gene: TRBJ1-4
clone size: once
V gene: TRBV5-1
CDR3 protein: CASSGGATNEKLFF
CDR3 DNA: TGCGCCAGCAGCGGAGGGGCAACTAATGAAAAACTGTTTTTT

D gene: .
J gene: TRBJ1-2
clone size: .
V gene: TRBV30
CDR3 protein: CAWSSRYRRGGYTF
CDR3 DNA: TGTGCCTGGAGTAGTCGCTACCGTCGCGGAGGCTACACCTTC

D gene: TRBD1
J gene: TRBJ1-5
clone size: .
V gene: TRBV11-2
CDR3 protein: CASSQGDRGDQPQHF
CDR3 DNA: TGTGCCAGCAGCCAAGGGGACAGGGGGGATCAGCCCCAGCATTTT

D gene: .
J gene: TRBJ1-2
clone size: .
V gene: TRBV2
CDR3 protein: CASTVEGGNYGYTF
CDR3 DNA: TGTGCCAGCACCGTGGAGGGGGGAAACTATGGCTACACCTTC

D gene: .
J gene: TRBJ2-3
clone size: once
V gene: TRBV7-2
CDR3 protein: CASYLSRDFTDTQYF
CDR3 DNA: TGTGCCAGCTACCTCTCCCGGGACTTCACAGATACGCAGTATTTT

D gene: TRBD1
J gene: TRBJ2-2
clone size: .
V gene: TRBV18
CDR3 protein: CASSPPRDRGNTGELFF
CDR3 DNA: TGTGCCAGCTCACCGCCCCGAGACAGGGGTAACACCGGGGAGCTGTTTTTT